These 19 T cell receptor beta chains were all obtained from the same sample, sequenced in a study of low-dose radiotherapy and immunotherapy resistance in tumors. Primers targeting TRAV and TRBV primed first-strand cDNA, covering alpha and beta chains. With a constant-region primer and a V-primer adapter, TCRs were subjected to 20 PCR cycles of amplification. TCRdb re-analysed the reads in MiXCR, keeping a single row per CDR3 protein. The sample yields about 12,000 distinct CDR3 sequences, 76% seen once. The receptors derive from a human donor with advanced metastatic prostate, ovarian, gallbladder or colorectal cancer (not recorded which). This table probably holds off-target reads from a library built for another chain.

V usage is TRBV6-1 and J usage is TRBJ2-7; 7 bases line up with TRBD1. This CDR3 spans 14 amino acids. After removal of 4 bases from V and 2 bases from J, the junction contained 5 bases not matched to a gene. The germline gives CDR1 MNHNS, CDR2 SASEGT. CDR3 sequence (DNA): TGTGCCAGCAGTGCCACCGGGACAGCCTACGAGCAGTACTTC. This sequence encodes CASSATGTAYEQYF.

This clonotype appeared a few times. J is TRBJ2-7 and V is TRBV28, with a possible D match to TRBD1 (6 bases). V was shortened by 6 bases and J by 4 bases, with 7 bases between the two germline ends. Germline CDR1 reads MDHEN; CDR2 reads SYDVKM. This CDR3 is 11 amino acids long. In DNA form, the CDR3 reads TGTGCCAGCAGCCAGGGGTACGAGCAGTACTTC. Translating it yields CASSQGYEQYF. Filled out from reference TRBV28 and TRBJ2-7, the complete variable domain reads DVKVTQSSRYLVKRTGEKVFLECVQDMDHENMFWYRQDPGLGLRLIYFSYDVKMKEKGDIPEGYSVSREKKERFSLILESASTNQTSMYLCASSQGYEQYFGPGTRLTVT.

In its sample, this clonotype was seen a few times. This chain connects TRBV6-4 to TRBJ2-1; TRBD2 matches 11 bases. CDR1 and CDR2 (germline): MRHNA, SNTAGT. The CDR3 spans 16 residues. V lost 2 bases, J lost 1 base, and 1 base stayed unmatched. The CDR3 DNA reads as TGTGCCAGCAGTGACACTAGCGGGAGTTCCTACAATGAGCAGTTCTTC. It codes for CASSDTSGSSYNEQFF.

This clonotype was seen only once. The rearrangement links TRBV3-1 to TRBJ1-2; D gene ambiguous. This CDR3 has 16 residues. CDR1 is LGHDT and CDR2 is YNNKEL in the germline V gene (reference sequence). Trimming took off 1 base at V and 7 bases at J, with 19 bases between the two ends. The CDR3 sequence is CASSQGESRFLSGYTF. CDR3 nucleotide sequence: TGTGCCAGCAGCCAAGGGGAAAGCCGATTTCTCAGTGGCTACACCTTC.

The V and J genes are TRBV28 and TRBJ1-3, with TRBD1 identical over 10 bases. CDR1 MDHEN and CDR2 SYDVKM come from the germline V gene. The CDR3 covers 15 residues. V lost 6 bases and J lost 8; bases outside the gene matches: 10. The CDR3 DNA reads TGTGCCAGCAGCAGAGGACAGGGGGGTCAGCACACCATATATTTT. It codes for CASSRGQGGQHTIYF.

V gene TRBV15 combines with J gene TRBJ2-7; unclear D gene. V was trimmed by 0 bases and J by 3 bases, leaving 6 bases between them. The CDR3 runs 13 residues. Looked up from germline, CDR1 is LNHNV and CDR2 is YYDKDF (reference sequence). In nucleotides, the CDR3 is TGTGCCACCAGCAGAGATCATGGCTACGAGCAGTACTTC. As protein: CATSRDHGYEQYF.

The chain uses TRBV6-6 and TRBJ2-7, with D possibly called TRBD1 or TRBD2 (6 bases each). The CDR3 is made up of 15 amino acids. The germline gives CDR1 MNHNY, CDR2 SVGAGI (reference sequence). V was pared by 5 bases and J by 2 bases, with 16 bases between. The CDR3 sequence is CASSPRGGTTYEQYF. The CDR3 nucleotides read TGTGCCAGCAGTCCTCGAGGGGGGACAACCTACGAGCAGTACTTC.

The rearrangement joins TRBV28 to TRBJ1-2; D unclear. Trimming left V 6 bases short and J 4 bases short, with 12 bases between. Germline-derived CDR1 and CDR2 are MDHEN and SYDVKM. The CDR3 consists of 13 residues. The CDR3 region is CASSIGRIYGYTF. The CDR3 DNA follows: TGTGCCAGCAGCATCGGACGGATCTATGGCTACACCTTC.

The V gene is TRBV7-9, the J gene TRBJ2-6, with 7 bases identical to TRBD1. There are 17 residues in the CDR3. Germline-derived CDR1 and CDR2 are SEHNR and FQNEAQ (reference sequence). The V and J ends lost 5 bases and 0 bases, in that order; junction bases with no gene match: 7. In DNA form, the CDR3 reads TGTGCCAGCAGCGAACCGGGACAGTACTCTGGGGCCAACGTCCTGACTTTC. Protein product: CASSEPGQYSGANVLTF.

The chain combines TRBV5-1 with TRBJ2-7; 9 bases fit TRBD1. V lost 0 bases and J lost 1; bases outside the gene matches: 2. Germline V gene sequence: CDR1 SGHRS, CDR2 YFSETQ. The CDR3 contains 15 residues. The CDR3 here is CASSLEGTGSYEQYF. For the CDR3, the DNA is TGCGCCAGCAGCTTGGAAGGGACAGGGTCCTACGAGCAGTACTTC.

The CDR3 loop reads CASTPFTGELFF. The CDR3 bases are TGTGCCAGCACCCCTTTCACCGGGGAGCTGTTTTTT. V gene TRBV6-2 or TRBV6-3 combines with J gene TRBJ2-2; D unresolved. The CDR3 runs 12 residues. CDR1 is MNHEY, CDR2 SVGEGT, per germline. Trimming took off 7 bases at V and 4 bases at J, with 7 bases between the two ends.

The CDR3 spells CSARDRGSNEQFF. In DNA form, the CDR3 reads TGCAGCGCCCGGGACAGGGGTTCAAATGAGCAGTTCTTC. The chain links TRBV29-1 to TRBJ2-1; 10 bases map to TRBD1. Germline-derived CDR1 and CDR2 are SQVTM and ANQGSEA. Unmatched junction bases numbered 7, after V lost 7 bases and J lost 7 bases. The CDR3 runs to 13 residues.

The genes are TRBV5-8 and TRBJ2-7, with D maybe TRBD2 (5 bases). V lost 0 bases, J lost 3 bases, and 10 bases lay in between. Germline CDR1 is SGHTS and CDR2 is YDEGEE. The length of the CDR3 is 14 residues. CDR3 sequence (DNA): TGTGCCAGCAGCTTGGGGCCAGCGGTCTACGAGCAGTACTTC. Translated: CASSLGPAVYEQYF. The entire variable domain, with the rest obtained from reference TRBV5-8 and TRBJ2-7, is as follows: EAGVTQSPTHLIKTRGQQATLRCSPISGHTSVYWYQQALGLGLQFLLWYDEGEERNRGNFPPRFSGRQFPNYSSELNVNALELEDSALYLCASSLGPAVYEQYFGPGTRLTVT.

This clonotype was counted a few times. The CDR3 sequence is CSATDLAGTTDTQYF. The DNA of the CDR3 is TGCAGTGCTACAGATTTAGCGGGTACCACAGATACGCAGTATTTT. The chain uses TRBV20-1 and TRBJ2-3; 7 bases align to TRBD2. The CDR3 spans 15 residues. Germline trimming cut 4 bases from V and 2 bases from J; bases unmatched to any gene: 9. Germline V gene sequence: CDR1 DFQATT, CDR2 SNEGSKA (reference sequence).

The chain's CDR3 is CASSQAGGGNEQFF. The CDR3, as DNA: TGTGCCAGCAGCCAAGCGGGGGGGGGCAATGAGCAGTTCTTC. The rearrangement uses TRBV7-9 and TRBJ2-1; 10 positions agree with TRBD2. Looked up from germline, CDR1 is SEHNR and CDR2 is FQNEAQ (reference sequence). The length of the CDR3 is 14 residues. V was pared by 5 bases and J by 6 bases, with 4 bases of the junction left unmatched.

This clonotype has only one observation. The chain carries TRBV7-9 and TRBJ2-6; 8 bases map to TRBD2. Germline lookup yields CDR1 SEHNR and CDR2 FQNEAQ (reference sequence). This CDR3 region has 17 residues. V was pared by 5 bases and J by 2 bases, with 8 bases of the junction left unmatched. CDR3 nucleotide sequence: TGTGCCAGCAGCCCCCGGGGGGGGCAGGCTGGGGCCAACGTCCTGACTTTC. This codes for CASSPRGGQAGANVLTF.

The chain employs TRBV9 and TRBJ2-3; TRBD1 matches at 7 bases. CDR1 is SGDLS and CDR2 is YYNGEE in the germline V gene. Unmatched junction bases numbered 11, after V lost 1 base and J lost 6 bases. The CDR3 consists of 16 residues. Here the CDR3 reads CASSVRPGQSFDTQYF. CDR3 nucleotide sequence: TGTGCCAGCAGCGTAAGACCGGGACAGAGCTTTGATACGCAGTATTTT.

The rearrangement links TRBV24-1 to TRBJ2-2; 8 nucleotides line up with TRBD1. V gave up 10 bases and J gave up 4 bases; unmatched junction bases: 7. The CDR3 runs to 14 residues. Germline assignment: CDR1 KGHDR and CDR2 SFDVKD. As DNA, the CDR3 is TGTGCCACAGGACAGGGATCGGTCACCGGGGAGCTGTTTTTT. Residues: CATGQGSVTGELFF.

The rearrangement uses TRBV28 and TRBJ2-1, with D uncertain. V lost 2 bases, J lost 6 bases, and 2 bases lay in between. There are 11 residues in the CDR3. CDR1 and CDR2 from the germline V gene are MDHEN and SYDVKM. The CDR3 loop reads CASSLTNEQFF. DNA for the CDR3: TGTGCCAGCAGTTTAACCAATGAGCAGTTCTTC.